What follows describes a single TCR beta chain. The draw of peripheral blood yielded 8.5 to 10 milliliters from each donor. Trimming left V 4 bases short and J 3 bases short, with 19 bases between. Germline V gene data show CDR1 as LGHDT and CDR2 as YNNKEL (reference sequence). The CDR3 covers 16 residues. The data were obtained in a study of blood T cells in healthy people across ages. Together with a sample-barcoded 5' primer, a J-beta primer mix was included in a second PCR lasting about 7 to 12 cycles. MiXCR was run by TCRdb on the 5' RACE reads, yielding one entry per CDR3 protein. This sample carries over 1.5 million distinct CDR3 sequences, less than 50% of them seen once, and the ten largest clones take around 2.1%.

The chain carries TRBV3-1 and TRBJ2-7; D possibly matches TRBD1 or TRBD2 (5 bases each). The receptor's source is a woman aged 40-49 years in good health. Sample: blood. CDR3 amino acids: CASSRGSGPLGYEQYF. CDR3 sequence (DNA): TGTGCCAGCAGCCGAGGATCGGGACCGCTTGGCTACGAGCAGTACTTC.